This passage covers 19 T cell receptor beta chains from one sample sequenced in a study of T cell responses to AZD1222 COVID-19 vaccine. The repertoire was sequenced with immunoSEQ multiplex PCR; TCRdb's copy has only in-frame clones and lacks some. The data contain about 130,000 clones, about 88% of them singletons. Sample: peripheral blood, taken on day 0 of MenACWY control vaccination. These receptors came from an adult in good health.

The chain couples TRBV13 to TRBJ1-3; no reliable D call. V gave up 4 bases and J gave up 0 bases, with 13 bases separating them. The CDR3 has 16 residues. Germline values: CDR1 PRHDT, CDR2 FYEKMQ (reference sequence). The CDR3 DNA is TGTGCCAGCAGCTCGGACGGAAGCCACTCTGGAAACACCATATATTTT. It is translated as CASSSDGSHSGNTIYF.

V usage is TRBV11-3 and J usage is TRBJ2-3; 9 nucleotides align to TRBD2. This CDR3 has 16 residues. V gave up 6 bases and J gave up 8 bases; unmatched junction bases: 15. Germline CDR1 is SGHNT and CDR2 is YENEEA. CDR3 sequence (DNA): TGTGCCAGCAGTTTGGGCGCGGGACTAGCTGATGGTACGCAGTATTTT. It is translated as CASSLGAGLADGTQYF.

The V call is TRBV9, the J call TRBJ2-1, with 8 bases that match TRBD2. This CDR3 has 16 amino acids. Germline loops: CDR1 SGDLS, CDR2 YYNGEE. The junction had 10 bases not matched to a gene; V was cut back by 0 bases and J by 8 bases. The CDR3 is CASSVEVGRGADEQFF. The CDR3 bases are TGTGCCAGCAGCGTAGAGGTCGGGAGGGGAGCGGATGAGCAGTTCTTC.

The rearrangement links TRBV11-2 to TRBJ2-7; perhaps TRBD2 as D (6 bases). In germline, CDR1 is SGHAT, CDR2 FQNNGV. V was clipped by 3 bases and J by 0 bases, with 15 bases between them. The CDR3 totals 16 residues. CDR3 DNA: TGTGCCAGCAGCTTCCCCGGGGGACGGGACTCCTACGAGCAGTACTTC. Translation gives CASSFPGGRDSYEQYF. Full variable domain (outside the CDR3, taken from reference TRBV11-2 and TRBJ2-7): EAGVAQSPRYKIIEKRQSVAFWCNPISGHATLYWYQQILGQGPKLLIQFQNNGVVDDSQLPKDRFSAERLKGVDSTLKIQPAKLEDSAVYLCASSFPGGRDSYEQYFGPGTRLTVT.

The V and J genes are TRBV11-2 and TRBJ1-6; no firm D call. V lost 5 bases to trimming and J lost 0 bases, with 11 bases between them. Germline V gives CDR1 SGHAT, CDR2 FQNNGV. The CDR3 extends over 16 amino acids. CDR3: CASSPHPSSYNSPLHF. Here the CDR3 DNA reads TGTGCCAGCAGCCCTCACCCAAGCTCCTATAATTCACCCCTCCACTTT.

The genes are TRBV6-4 and TRBJ1-5; 9 positions match TRBD1. V dropped 6 bases and J dropped 6; count of bases not matched to a gene: 9. Germline assignment: CDR1 MRHNA and CDR2 SNTAGT. The CDR3 loop spans 15 amino acids. The CDR3 spells CASSGMTGGGQPQHF. The CDR3 DNA is TGTGCCAGCAGCGGGATGACAGGGGGAGGTCAGCCCCAGCATTTT.

The chain is built from TRBV6-1 and TRBJ1-1; D call uncertain. The CDR3 spans 13 residues. The V and J ends lost 2 bases and 0 bases respectively, with 4 bases between them. Germline-derived CDR1 and CDR2 are MNHNS and SASEGT. CDR3 in DNA: TGTGCCAGCAGTGAACGGATGAACACTGAAGCTTTCTTT. Translation: CASSERMNTEAFF.

The V and J genes are TRBV11-2 and TRBJ2-7, with 10 bases that match TRBD2. The CDR3 has 16 amino acids. Trimming at V came to 5 bases and at J to 4 bases, leaving 11 bases not matched to a gene. Per germline, CDR1 SGHAT and CDR2 FQNNGV. As DNA, the CDR3 is TGTGCCAGCAGCACCGTGACGGGACTAGCGCTATACGAGCAGTACTTC. Its protein is CASSTVTGLALYEQYF.

The genes are TRBV4-2 and TRBJ1-6, with D uncertain. CDR1 is LGHNA and CDR2 is YNFKEQ in the germline V gene. V was pared by 1 base and J by 7 bases, with 5 bases between. This CDR3 spans 13 amino acids. The CDR3, as DNA: TGTGCCAGCAGCCAAGTCTCGAATTCACCCCTCCACTTT. Amino acid sequence: CASSQVSNSPLHF.

V usage is TRBV25-1 and J usage is TRBJ2-2; D may correspond to TRBD1 or TRBD2 (5 bases each). Trimming took off 7 bases at V and 7 bases at J, with 10 bases between the two ends. This CDR3 region has 12 residues. Germline V gene lookup returns CDR1 MGHDK and CDR2 SYGVNS. CDR3 in amino acids: CASTLGVGELFF. The CDR3 DNA reads as TGTGCCAGCACCTTGGGGGTCGGGGAGCTGTTTTTT.

The rearrangement joins TRBV5-6 to TRBJ1-5, with D uncertain. This CDR3 region has 14 residues. Trimming took off 4 bases at V and 3 bases at J, with 11 bases between the two ends. The germline V gene encodes CDR1 SGHDT and CDR2 YYEEEE. The DNA of the CDR3 is TGTGCCAGCAGCAATACCGCGGCCAATCAGCCCCAGCATTTT. Its translation is CASSNTAANQPQHF.

The chain couples TRBV6-5 to TRBJ2-3; 7 positions agree with TRBD1. There are 14 residues in the CDR3. Trimming cost V 5 bases and J 9 bases; bases outside gene matches: 11. CDR1 and CDR2 from the germline V gene are MNHEY and SVGAGI. The CDR3 spells CASSPMTGLITQYF. Written as DNA, the CDR3 is TGTGCCAGCAGTCCCATGACAGGGCTCATAACGCAGTATTTT.

The rearrangement joins TRBV7-2 to TRBJ2-7; 8 nucleotides match TRBD2. This CDR3 region has 14 residues. Unmatched junction bases numbered 8, after V lost 3 bases and J lost 7 bases. Germline assignment: CDR1 SGHTA and CDR2 FQGNSA. The CDR3, as DNA: TGTGCCAGCAGCTTTCAGCGGGAGTCGGGTGAGCAGTACTTC. This gives the protein CASSFQRESGEQYF.

This clone came up once. The J gene is TRBJ2-5, the V gene TRBV6-5, with 7 bases that match TRBD2. The germline CDR1 and CDR2 sequences are MNHEY and SVGAGI. The trim removed 6 bases at V and 5 bases at J, leaving 3 bases unmatched. This CDR3 region has 12 residues. In DNA form, the CDR3 reads TGTGCCAGCAGGAGGGAGGGGGAGACCCAGTACTTC. This encodes CASRREGETQYF.

This clone was observed a few times. The rearrangement joins TRBV4-2 to TRBJ2-2; 11 nucleotides align to TRBD1. CDR1 is LGHNA, CDR2 YNFKEQ, per germline. This CDR3 comprises 17 residues. V gave up 0 bases and J gave up 7 bases; unmatched junction bases: 7. As DNA, the CDR3 is TGTGCCAGCAGCCAAGACGGACAGGGGGCGGTTATCGGGGAGCTGTTTTTT. Translation: CASSQDGQGAVIGELFF.

The chain links TRBV18 to TRBJ2-1; 11 bases agree with TRBD2. CDR3 size: 16 residues. Unmatched junction bases numbered 7, after V lost 3 bases and J lost 6 bases. Germline CDR1 KGHSH, CDR2 LQKENI. CDR3 loop: CASSPELLAGVNEQFF. As DNA, the CDR3 is TGTGCCAGCTCACCTGAACTACTAGCGGGAGTCAATGAGCAGTTCTTC.

This clone was counted a single time. The gene calls are TRBV9 and TRBJ1-3, with D perhaps matching TRBD1 (5 bases). Trimming took off 4 bases at V and 4 bases at J, with 15 bases between the two ends. The CDR3 contains 15 residues. Germline assignment: CDR1 SGDLS and CDR2 YYNGEE. For the CDR3, the DNA is TGTGCCAGCAGCCCAAGGGGCATCACCGGAAACACCATATATTTT. Amino acids: CASSPRGITGNTIYF.

V usage is TRBV4-1 and J usage is TRBJ1-1; the D is unclear. The germline V gene encodes CDR1 MGHRA and CDR2 YSYEKL. Trimming pared 0 bases from V and 5 bases from J, leaving 7 bases between. The CDR3 covers 13 residues. In DNA form, the CDR3 reads TGCGCCAGCAGCCAAGAGGTTTGGACTGAAGCTTTCTTT. Residues: CASSQEVWTEAFF.

The chain recombines TRBV5-1 with TRBJ2-1, with 10 positions matching TRBD1. Unmatched junction bases numbered 12, after V lost 8 bases and J lost 7 bases. Germline CDR1 reads SGHRS; CDR2 reads YFSETQ. The CDR3 totals 15 residues. The CDR3 sequence is CASLVPGQGYNEQFF. The CDR3 region has the DNA TGCGCCAGTTTGGTCCCGGGACAGGGGTATAATGAGCAGTTCTTC.